One T cell receptor (beta chain) is described in this entry. The method was immunoSEQ multiplex PCR; TCRdb's version includes in-frame clones alone and lacks a portion of them. The sample carries around 140,000 clones, 80% recorded once. This sample stems from a study of cytotoxic CD8 clonotypes in ibrutinib-treated CLL. The CDR3 totals 15 residues. Trimming shortened V by 4 bases and J by 0 bases, and 11 bases separated the two germline ends. Germline CDR1 SGHRS, CDR2 YFSETQ. The source material was PBMCs, sampled after 36 months of ibrutinib treatment. The chain links TRBV5-1 to TRBJ1-3; D unclear. This clonotype originated in a human donor with chronic lymphocytic leukemia. Written as DNA, the CDR3 is TGCGCCAGCAGCCCGGGGATATACTCTGGAAACACCATATATTTT. It encodes CASSPGIYSGNTIYF.